This T cell receptor beta chain was found in a study of Graves' ophthalmopathy and Graves' hyperthyroidism. Uncontrolled infections, other autoimmune diseases, pregnancy or lactation barred patients from enrollment. Germline V gene sequence: CDR1 SGHVT, CDR2 SQSDAQ. Unmatched junction bases numbered 3, after V lost 3 bases and J lost 0 bases. The CDR3 totals 15 residues. In the case of this clonotype: No antigen is known for it.

CDR3 regions of TCR beta were amplified from RNA transcripts. In the first round, RT-PCR was carried out with HTBI primers, and a multiplex PCR formed the second round. Each CDR3 protein is one row after TCRdb ran MiXCR on the multiplex PCR reads. The sample consists of over 150,000 distinct CDR3 sequences, over 35% of them appearing once. Study-wide results and limits: At about 69% sensitivity and 72.22% specificity, the model predicted progression of the ophthalmopathy. Detection in blood was also observed for most expanded thyroid clonotypes above 0.001 frequency.

Sequenced input: peripheral blood. This sequence joins TRBV7-4 and TRBJ2-7; 9 bases agree with TRBD1. The TCR originated in a woman aged 35 to 49 with Graves' ophthalmopathy. The CDR3 region is CASSFDRGCSYEQYF. The CDR3 DNA reads TGTGCCAGCAGCTTCGACAGGGGGTGCTCCTACGAGCAGTACTTC.